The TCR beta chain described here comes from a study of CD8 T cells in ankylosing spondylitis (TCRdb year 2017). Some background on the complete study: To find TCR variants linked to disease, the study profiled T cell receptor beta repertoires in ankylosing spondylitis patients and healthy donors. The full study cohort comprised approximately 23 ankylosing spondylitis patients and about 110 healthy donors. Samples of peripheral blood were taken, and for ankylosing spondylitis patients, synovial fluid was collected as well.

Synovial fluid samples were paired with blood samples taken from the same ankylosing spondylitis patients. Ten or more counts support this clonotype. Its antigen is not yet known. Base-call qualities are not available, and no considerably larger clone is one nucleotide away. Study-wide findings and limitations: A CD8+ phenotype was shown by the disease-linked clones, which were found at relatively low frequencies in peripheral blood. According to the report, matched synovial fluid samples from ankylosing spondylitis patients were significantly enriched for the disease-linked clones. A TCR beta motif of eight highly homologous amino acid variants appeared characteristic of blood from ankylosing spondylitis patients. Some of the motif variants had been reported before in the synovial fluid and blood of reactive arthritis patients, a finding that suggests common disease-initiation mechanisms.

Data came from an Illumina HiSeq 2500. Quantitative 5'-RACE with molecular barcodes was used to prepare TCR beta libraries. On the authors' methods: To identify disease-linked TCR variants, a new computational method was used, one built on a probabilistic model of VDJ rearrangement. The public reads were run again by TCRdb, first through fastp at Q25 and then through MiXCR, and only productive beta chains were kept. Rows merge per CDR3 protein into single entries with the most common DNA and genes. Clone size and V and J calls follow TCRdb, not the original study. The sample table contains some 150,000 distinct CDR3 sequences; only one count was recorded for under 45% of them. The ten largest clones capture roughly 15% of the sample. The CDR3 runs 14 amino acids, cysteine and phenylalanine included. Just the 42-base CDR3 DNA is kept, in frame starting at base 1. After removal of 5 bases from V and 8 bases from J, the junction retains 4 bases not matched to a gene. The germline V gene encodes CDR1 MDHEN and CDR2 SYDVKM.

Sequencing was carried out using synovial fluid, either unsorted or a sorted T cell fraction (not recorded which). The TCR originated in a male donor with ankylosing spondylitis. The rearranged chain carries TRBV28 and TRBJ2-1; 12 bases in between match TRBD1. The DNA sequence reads TGTGCCAGCAGTCTCGGGACAGGGGGCGATGAGCAGTTCTTC. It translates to CASSLGTGGDEQFF.